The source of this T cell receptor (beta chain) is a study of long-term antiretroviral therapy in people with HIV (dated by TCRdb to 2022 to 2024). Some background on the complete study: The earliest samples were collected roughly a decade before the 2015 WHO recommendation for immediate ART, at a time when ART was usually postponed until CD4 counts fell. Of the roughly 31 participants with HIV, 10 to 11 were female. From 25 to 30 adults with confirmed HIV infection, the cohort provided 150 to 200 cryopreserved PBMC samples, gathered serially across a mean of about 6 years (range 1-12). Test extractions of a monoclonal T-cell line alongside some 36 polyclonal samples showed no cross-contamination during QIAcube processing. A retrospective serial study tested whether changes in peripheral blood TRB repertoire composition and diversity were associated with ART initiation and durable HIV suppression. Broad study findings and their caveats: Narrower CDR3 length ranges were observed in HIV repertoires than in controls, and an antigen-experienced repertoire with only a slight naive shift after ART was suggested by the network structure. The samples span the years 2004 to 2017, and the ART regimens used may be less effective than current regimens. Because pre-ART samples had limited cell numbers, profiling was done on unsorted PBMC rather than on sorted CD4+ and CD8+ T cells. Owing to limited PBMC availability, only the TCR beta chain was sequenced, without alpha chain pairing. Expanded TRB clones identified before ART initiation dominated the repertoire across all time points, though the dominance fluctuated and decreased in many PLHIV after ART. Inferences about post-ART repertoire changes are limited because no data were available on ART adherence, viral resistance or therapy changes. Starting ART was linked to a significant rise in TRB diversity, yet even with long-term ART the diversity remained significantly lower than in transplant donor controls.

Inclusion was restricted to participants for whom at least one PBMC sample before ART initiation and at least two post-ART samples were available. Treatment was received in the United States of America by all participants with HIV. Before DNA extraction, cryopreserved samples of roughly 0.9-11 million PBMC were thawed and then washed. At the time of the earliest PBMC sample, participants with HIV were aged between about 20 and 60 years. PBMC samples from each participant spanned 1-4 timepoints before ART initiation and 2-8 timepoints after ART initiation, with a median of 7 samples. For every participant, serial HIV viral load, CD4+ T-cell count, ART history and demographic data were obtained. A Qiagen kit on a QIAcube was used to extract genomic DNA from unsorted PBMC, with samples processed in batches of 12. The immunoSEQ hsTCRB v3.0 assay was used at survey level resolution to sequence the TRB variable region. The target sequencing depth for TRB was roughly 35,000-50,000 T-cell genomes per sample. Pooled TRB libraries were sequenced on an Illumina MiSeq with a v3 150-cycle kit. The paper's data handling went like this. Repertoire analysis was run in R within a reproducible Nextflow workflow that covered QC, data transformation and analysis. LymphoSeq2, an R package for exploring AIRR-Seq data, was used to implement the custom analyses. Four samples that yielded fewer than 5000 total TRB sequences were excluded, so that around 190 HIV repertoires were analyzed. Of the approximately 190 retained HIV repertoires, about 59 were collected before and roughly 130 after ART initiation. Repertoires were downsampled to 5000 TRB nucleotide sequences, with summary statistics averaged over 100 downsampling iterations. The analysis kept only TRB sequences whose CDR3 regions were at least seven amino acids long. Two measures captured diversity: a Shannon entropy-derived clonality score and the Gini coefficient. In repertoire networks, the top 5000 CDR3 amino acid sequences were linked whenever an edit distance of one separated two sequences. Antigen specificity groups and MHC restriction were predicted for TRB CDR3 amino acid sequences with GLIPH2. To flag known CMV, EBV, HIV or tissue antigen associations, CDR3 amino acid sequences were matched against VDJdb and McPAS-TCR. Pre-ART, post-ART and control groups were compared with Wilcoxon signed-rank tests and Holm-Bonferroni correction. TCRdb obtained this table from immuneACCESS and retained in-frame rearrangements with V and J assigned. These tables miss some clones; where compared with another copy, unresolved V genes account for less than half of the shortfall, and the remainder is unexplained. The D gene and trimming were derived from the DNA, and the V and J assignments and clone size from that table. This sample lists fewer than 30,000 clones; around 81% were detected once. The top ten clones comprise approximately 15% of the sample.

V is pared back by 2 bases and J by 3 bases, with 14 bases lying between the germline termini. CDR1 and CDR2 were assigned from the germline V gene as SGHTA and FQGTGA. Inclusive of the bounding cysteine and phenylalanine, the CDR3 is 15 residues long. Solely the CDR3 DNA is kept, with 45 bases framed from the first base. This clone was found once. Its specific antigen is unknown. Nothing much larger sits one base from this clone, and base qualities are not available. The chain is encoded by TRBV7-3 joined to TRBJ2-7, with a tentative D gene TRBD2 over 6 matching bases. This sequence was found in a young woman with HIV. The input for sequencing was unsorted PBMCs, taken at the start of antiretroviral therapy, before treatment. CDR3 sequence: CASSLFGGKDYEQYF. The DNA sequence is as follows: TGTGCCAGCAGCTTATTCGGGGGTAAAGACTACGAGCAGTACTTC.